This T cell receptor beta chain was documented in a study of T cell responses to AZD1222 COVID-19 vaccine. V was clipped by 5 bases and J by 2 bases; unmatched bases: 15. The CDR3 has 18 amino acids. CDR1 and CDR2 (germline): LGHDT, YNNKEL (reference sequence). TCRdb's copy holds only in-frame clones and misses some; the assay was immunoSEQ multiplex PCR. This sample has about 110,000 clones, with 82% found just once. This sequence originates from an adult in good health. The chain employs TRBV3-1 (or the pseudogene TRBV3-2) and TRBJ2-3; 8 bases match TRBD2. This specimen consisted of peripheral blood, obtained on day 0 of AZD1222 vaccination. This CDR3 is CASSSRGSGATNTDTQYF. The CDR3 DNA reads TGTGCCAGCAGCTCCCGTGGTAGCGGGGCGACAAACACAGATACGCAGTATTTT.